What follows describes a single TCR beta chain. The data were obtained in a study of blood T cell repertoires in COVID-19. Trimming cost V 4 bases and J 9 bases, with 16 bases left between them. The CDR3 is 14 residues long. The V gene's germline CDR1 is SGHDN and CDR2 FVKESK. Here immunoSEQ multiplex PCR was the method, and the copy in TCRdb shows in-frame clones only, minus some. The data show tens of thousands of clones, with 65% to 90% seen just once and less than 8% held by the top ten. This clonotype was sampled from a man aged 30 to 39 with COVID-19, enrolled during active disease. The sample taken for sequencing was peripheral blood. The rearrangement links TRBV14 to TRBJ2-1, with D possibly TRBD1 on 6 matching bases. This chain's CDR3 is CASSRPQGIGEQFF. The CDR3 nucleotides read TGTGCCAGCAGCCGTCCTCAGGGGATTGGTGAGCAGTTCTTC. Supplemented by reference TRBV14 and TRBJ2-1, the full variable domain reads EAGVTQFPSHSVIEKGQTVTLRCDPISGHDNLYWYRRVMGKEIKFLLHFVKESKQDESGMPNNRFLAERTGGTYSTLKVQPAELEDSGVYFCASSRPQGIGEQFFGPGTRLTVL.